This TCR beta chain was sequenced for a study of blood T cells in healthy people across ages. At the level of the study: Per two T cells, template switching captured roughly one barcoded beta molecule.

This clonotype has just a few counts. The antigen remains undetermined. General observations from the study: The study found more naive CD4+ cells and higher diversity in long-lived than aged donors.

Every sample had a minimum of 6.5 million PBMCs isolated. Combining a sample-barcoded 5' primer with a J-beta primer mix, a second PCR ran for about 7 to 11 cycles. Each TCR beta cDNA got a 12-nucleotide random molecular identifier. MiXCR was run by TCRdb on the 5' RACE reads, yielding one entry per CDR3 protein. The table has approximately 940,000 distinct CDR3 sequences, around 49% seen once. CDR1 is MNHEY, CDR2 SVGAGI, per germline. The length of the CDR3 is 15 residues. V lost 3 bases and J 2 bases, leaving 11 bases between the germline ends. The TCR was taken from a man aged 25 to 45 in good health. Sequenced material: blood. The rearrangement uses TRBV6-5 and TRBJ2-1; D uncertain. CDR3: CASSYAGGAYNEQFF. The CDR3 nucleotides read TGTGCCAGCAGTTATGCAGGTGGTGCCTACAATGAGCAGTTCTTC.